The 18 T cell receptor beta chains listed next were all sequenced from one sample in a study of T cell changes during pregnancy in multiple sclerosis. Sequencing was performed with immunoSEQ multiplex PCR; in TCRdb, only in-frame clones are kept and a portion is missing. The sample records about 57,000 clones, just over 90% being singletons. Sequenced here: CD4+ T cells from peripheral blood mononuclear cells, sampled in the second trimester of pregnancy. All receptors come from a female donor with multiple sclerosis, enrolled in a pregnancy study.

CDR3 bases: TGTGCCAGCAGGAGGACTGTCGGTGAAGCTTTCTTT. It specifies CASRRTVGEAFF. The chain carries TRBV6-5 and TRBJ1-1; no reliable D call. Trimming left V 6 bases short and J 7 bases short, with 12 bases between. The CDR3 has 12 residues. The germline CDR1 and CDR2 sequences are MNHEY and SVGAGI.

This chain joins TRBV6-6 and TRBJ1-1; D remains unclear. Trimming left V 5 bases short and J 0 bases short, with 13 bases between. This CDR3 is 15 amino acids long. CDR1 MNHNY and CDR2 SVGAGI come from the germline V gene (reference sequence). The CDR3 nucleotides read TGTGCCAGCAGTCCCTTCTCTTACATGAACACTGAAGCTTTCTTT. The encoded protein is CASSPFSYMNTEAFF.

This chain links TRBV14 with TRBJ2-3; D might be TRBD2 (5 bases). V gave up 4 bases and J gave up 0 bases, with 8 bases separating them. The CDR3 contains 14 residues. Germline V gene data show CDR1 as SGHDN and CDR2 as FVKESK. DNA of the CDR3: TGTGCCAGCAGCCCTGGACTGAGCACAGATACGCAGTATTTT. Translation gives CASSPGLSTDTQYF.

The genes are TRBV6-5 and TRBJ1-3; D unresolved. CDR3 length equals 14 residues. The V gene lost 7 bases and the J gene lost 1 base, with 11 bases spanning the gap. Per the germline V gene, CDR1 is MNHEY and CDR2 is SVGAGI. DNA of the CDR3: TGTGCCAGCAAAACCAGGATTTCTGGAAACACCATATATTTT. Encoded protein: CASKTRISGNTIYF.

CDR3 sequence (DNA): TGTGCCATCAGTGAAGGACAGTCAGCTAACTATGGCTACACCTTC. It yields the protein CAISEGQSANYGYTF. The chain joins TRBV10-3 to TRBJ1-2, with D tentatively TRBD1 (6 bases). V was pared by 3 bases and J by 0 bases, with 11 bases between. Germline V CDR1 and CDR2: ENHRY, SYGVKD. This CDR3 has 15 amino acids.

The chain carries TRBV7-3 and TRBJ2-1; the D gene is possibly TRBD2 (6 bases). This CDR3 spans 14 amino acids. Germline CDR1 is SGHTA and CDR2 is FQGTGA. Trimming took off 5 bases at V and 3 bases at J, with 11 bases between the two ends. The CDR3 DNA reads TGTGCCAGCAGCATTTCGGGACTCTACAATGAGCAGTTCTTC. Translation gives CASSISGLYNEQFF.

The V call is TRBV30, the J call TRBJ1-2, with D perhaps TRBD1 (5 bases). V lost 3 bases to trimming and J lost 7 bases, with 30 bases between them. Per the germline V gene, CDR1 is GTSNPN and CDR2 is SVGIG (reference sequence). CDR3 length equals 18 residues. In DNA form, the CDR3 reads TGTGCCTGGAGAAAAGAGTTCACAGCCTCAGACAGTGCTCCTGGCTACACCTTC. The encoded protein is CAWRKEFTASDSAPGYTF.

The V call is TRBV6-6, the J call TRBJ2-3; 11 bases match TRBD2. Germline V lookup: CDR1 MNHNY, CDR2 SVGAGI (reference sequence). This CDR3 is built from 16 residues. J lost 2 bases, V lost 6 bases, and 7 bases had no gene match. CDR3: CASRLRLAGTTDTQYF. CDR3 bases: TGTGCCAGCAGATTGCGACTAGCGGGGACCACAGATACGCAGTATTTT.

V and J are TRBV5-6 and TRBJ2-7; TRBD1 aligns across 7 bases. The CDR3 runs to 13 residues. Germline assignment: CDR1 SGHDT and CDR2 YYEEEE. The trim removed 3 bases at V and 3 bases at J, leaving 3 bases unmatched. The CDR3 protein is CASSSGQRYEQYF. The DNA of the CDR3 is TGTGCCAGCAGCTCGGGACAGCGCTACGAGCAGTACTTC.

This clone was counted a single time. The chain uses TRBV5-1 and TRBJ1-1, with TRBD1 as a possible D gene (6 bases). The germline gives CDR1 SGHRS, CDR2 YFSETQ. The CDR3 sequence is 15 residues long. V was trimmed by 0 bases and J by 1 base, leaving 10 bases between them. The CDR3 nucleotides read TGCGCCAGCAGCTTGGGGACAGATTCGAACACTGAAGCTTTCTTT. The encoded protein is CASSLGTDSNTEAFF.

The chain employs TRBV19 and TRBJ2-6; TRBD1 agrees at 8 bases. From germline, CDR1 is LNHDA and CDR2 SQIVND (reference sequence). The CDR3 is 19 amino acids. Unmatched junction bases numbered 12, after V lost 5 bases and J lost 0 bases. The CDR3 region has the DNA TGTGCCAGTAGTGGTCGGTGGGGACAGGAAGACTCTGGGGCCAACGTCCTGACTTTC. This gives the protein CASSGRWGQEDSGANVLTF.

The chain carries TRBV30 and TRBJ2-3, with D maybe TRBD2 (6 bases). Trimming pared 3 bases from V and 0 bases from J, leaving 16 bases between. Per the germline V gene, CDR1 is GTSNPN and CDR2 is SVGIG (reference sequence). This CDR3 comprises 16 residues. CDR3 DNA: TGTGCCTGGAGAAGTAAGGTAGCGGCTAGCACAGATACGCAGTATTTT. Protein: CAWRSKVAASTDTQYF.

CDR3 nucleotide sequence: TGTGCCAGCAGTCCAGGGGGGTACTCCTACGAGCAGTACTTC. It translates to CASSPGGYSYEQYF. V gene TRBV28 combines with J gene TRBJ2-7; a weak D match, TRBD1 (7 bases). CDR1 is MDHEN and CDR2 is SYDVKM in the germline V gene. Trimming removed 5 bases from V and 0 bases from J, with 11 bases in between. CDR3 length: 14 residues.

The chain has TRBV7-2 and TRBJ2-6; D may be TRBD1 (6 bases). The CDR3 consists of 17 residues. Trimming shortened V by 6 bases and J by 0 bases, and 15 bases separated the two germline ends. The V gene's germline CDR1 is SGHTA and CDR2 FQGNSA. The DNA for the CDR3 is TGTGCCAGCAGAAGGGACACTCTTTTCTCTGGGGCCAACGTCCTGACTTTC. Translating gives CASRRDTLFSGANVLTF.

The chain uses TRBV4-2 and TRBJ1-4; 7 bases align to TRBD1. In germline, CDR1 is LGHNA, CDR2 YNFKEQ. The CDR3 is 19 amino acids. Germline trimming cut 0 bases from V and 7 bases from J; bases unmatched to any gene: 17. For the CDR3, the DNA is TGTGCCAGCAGCCAAGAAAACGCGGCAGACAGGGTGTCCCCTGAAAAACTGTTTTTT. This translates into CASSQENAADRVSPEKLFF.

This chain uses TRBV2 with TRBJ2-7; D possibly corresponds to TRBD1 (6 bases). The CDR3 extends over 11 amino acids. V was pared by 5 bases and J by 5 bases, with 7 bases between. Per germline, CDR1 SNHLY and CDR2 FYNNEI. CDR3 DNA: TGTGCCAGCAGTACAGGGAACGAGCAGTACTTC. Protein sequence: CASSTGNEQYF.

The chain links TRBV7-2 to TRBJ1-3; D gene unclear. The length of the CDR3 is 17 residues. Trimming shortened V by 1 base and J by 0 bases, and 13 bases separated the two germline ends. Germline lookup yields CDR1 SGHTA and CDR2 FQGNSA. The CDR3 is CASSLGGKGYSGNTIYF. The CDR3 nucleotides read TGTGCCAGCAGCTTAGGCGGGAAAGGTTACTCTGGAAACACCATATATTTT.

This sequence joins TRBV9 and TRBJ2-3; a possible D gene is TRBD2 (5 bases). Trimming took 0 bases from V and 4 from J, leaving 6 bases between them. CDR1 is SGDLS, CDR2 YYNGEE, per germline. This CDR3 spans 13 amino acids. The CDR3 is CASSVDGADTQYF. CDR3 coding DNA: TGTGCCAGCAGCGTAGACGGGGCAGATACGCAGTATTTT.